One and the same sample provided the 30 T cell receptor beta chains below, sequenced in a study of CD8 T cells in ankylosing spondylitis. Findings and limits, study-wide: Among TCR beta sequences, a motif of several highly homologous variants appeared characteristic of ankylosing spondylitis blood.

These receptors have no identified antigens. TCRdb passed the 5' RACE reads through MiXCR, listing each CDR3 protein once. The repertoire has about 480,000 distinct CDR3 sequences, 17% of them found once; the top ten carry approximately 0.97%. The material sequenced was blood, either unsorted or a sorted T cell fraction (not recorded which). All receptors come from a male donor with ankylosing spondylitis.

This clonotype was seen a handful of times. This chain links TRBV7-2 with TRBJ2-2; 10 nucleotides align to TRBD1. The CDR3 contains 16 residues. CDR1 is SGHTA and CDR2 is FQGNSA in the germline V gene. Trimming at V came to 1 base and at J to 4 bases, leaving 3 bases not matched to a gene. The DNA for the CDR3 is TGTGCCAGCAGCTTAGTGGGACAGGGGACCACCGGGGAGCTGTTTTTT. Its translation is CASSLVGQGTTGELFF.

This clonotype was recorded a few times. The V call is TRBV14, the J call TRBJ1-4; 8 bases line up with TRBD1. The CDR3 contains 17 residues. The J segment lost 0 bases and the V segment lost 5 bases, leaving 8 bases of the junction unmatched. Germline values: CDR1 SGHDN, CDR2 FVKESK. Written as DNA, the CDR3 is TGTGCCAGCAGCTCCGGACAGGGACGATCAACTAATGAAAAACTGTTTTTT. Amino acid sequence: CASSSGQGRSTNEKLFF.

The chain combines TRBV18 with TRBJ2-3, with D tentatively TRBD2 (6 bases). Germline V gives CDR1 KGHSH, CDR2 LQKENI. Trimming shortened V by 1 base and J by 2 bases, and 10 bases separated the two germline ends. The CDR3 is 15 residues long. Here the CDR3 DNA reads TGTGCCAGCTCACCACACCCGGGAGACACAGATACGCAGTATTTT. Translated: CASSPHPGDTDTQYF.

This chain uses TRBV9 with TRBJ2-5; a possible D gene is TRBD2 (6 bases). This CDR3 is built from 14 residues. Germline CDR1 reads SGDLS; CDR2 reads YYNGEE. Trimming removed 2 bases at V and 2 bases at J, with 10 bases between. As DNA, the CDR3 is TGTGCCAGCAGCGTTTGGGGGAGGCAAGAGACCCAGTACTTC. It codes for CASSVWGRQETQYF.

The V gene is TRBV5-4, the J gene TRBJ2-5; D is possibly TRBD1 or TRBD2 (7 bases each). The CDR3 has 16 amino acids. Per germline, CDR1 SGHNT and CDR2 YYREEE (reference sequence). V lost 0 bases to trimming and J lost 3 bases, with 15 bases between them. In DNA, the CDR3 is TGTGCCAGCAGCTTGGGCCCGACAGGGAGGGAAGAGACCCAGTACTTC. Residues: CASSLGPTGREETQYF.

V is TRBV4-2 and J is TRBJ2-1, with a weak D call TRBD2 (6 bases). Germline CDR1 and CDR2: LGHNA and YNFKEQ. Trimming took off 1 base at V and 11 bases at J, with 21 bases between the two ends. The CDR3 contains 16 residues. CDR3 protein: CASSQGPQAGGSQQFF. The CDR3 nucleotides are TGTGCCAGCAGCCAAGGCCCTCAAGCCGGGGGTAGTCAGCAGTTCTTC.

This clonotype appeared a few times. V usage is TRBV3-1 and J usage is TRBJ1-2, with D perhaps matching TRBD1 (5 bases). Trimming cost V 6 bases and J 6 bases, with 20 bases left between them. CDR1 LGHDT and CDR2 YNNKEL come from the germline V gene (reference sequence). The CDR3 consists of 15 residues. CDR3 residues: CASSLTVPGTDGYTF. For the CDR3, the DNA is TGTGCCAGCAGTCTCACCGTACCCGGGACGGATGGCTACACCTTC.

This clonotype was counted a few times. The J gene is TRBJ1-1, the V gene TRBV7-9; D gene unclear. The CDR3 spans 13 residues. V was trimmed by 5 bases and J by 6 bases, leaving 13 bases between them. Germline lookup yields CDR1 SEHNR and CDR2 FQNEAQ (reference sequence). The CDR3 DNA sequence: TGTGCCAGCAGCGTAACCGAACGTTCTGAAGCTTTCTTT. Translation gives CASSVTERSEAFF.

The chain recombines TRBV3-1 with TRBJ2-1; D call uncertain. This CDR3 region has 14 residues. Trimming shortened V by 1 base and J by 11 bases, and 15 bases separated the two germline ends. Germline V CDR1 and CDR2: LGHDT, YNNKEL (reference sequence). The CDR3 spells CASSQGFTNGQQFF. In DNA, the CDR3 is TGTGCCAGCAGCCAAGGCTTCACTAACGGTCAGCAGTTCTTC.

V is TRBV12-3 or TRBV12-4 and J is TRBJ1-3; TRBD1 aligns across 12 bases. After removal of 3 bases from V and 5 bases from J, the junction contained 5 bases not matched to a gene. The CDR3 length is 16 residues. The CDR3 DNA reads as TGTGCCAGCAGTTTCGGGACAGGGGGCCTCAGAAACACCATATATTTT. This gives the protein CASSFGTGGLRNTIYF.

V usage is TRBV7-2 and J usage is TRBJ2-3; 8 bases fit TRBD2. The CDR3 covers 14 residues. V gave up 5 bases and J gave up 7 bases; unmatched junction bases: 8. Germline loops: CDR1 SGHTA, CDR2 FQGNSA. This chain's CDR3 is CASSRGSGDHTQYF. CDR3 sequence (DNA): TGTGCCAGCAGCCGCGGTAGCGGGGATCATACGCAGTATTTT. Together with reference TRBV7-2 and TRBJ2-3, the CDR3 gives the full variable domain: GAGVSQSPSNKVTEKGKDVELRCDPISGHTALYWYRQSLGQGLEFLIYFQGNSAPDKSGLPSDRFSAERTGGSVSTLTIQRTQQEDSAVYLCASSRGSGDHTQYFGPGTRLTVL.

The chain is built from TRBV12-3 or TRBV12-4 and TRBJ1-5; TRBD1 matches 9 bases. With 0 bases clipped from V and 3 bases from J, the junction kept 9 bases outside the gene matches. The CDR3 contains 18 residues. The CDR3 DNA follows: TGTGCCAGCAGTTTAGCAGCACGCGGGACAGGGTACAATCAGCCCCAGCATTTT. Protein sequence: CASSLAARGTGYNQPQHF.

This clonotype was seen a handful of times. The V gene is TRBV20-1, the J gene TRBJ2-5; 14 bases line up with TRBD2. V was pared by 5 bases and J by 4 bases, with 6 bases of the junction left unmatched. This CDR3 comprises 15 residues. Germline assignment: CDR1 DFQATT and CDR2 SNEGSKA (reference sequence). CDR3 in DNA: TGCAGTGCTGGTAGACTAGCGGGGGGGCCAGAGACCCAGTACTTC. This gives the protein CSAGRLAGGPETQYF.

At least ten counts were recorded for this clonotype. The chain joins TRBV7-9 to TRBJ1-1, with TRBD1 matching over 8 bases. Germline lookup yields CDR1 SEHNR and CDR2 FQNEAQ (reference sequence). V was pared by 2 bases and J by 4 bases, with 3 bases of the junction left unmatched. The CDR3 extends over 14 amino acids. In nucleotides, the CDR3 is TGTGCCAGCAGCTTAAAGACAGGGGTCACTGAAGCTTTCTTT. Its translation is CASSLKTGVTEAFF.

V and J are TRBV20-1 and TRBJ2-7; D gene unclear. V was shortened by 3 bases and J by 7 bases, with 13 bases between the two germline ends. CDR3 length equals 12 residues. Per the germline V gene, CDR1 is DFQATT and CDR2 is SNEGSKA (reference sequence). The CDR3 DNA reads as TGCAGTGCTAGTCCGCAGAGAGGAGAGCAGTACTTC. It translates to CSASPQRGEQYF.

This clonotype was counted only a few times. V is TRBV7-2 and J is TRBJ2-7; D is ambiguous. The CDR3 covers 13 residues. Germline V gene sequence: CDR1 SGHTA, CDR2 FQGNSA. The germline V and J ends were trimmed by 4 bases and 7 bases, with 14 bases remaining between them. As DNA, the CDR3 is TGTGCCAGCAGCTCTCTCACTGAAACGGAGCAGTACTTC. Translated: CASSSLTETEQYF.

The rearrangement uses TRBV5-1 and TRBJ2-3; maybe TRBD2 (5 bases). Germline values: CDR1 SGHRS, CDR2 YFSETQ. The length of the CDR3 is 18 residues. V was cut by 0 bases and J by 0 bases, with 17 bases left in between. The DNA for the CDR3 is TGCGCCAGCAGCTTGGCCGGCAGTAGCGCGTCTAGCACAGATACGCAGTATTTT. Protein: CASSLAGSSASSTDTQYF.

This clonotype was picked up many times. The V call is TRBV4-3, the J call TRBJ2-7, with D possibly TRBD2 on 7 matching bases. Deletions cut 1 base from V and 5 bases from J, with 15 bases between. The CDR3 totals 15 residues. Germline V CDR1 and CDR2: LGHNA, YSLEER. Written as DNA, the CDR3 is TGCGCCAGCAGCCAAGCTAGGGGGAGGGGTCACGAGCAGTACTTC. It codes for CASSQARGRGHEQYF.

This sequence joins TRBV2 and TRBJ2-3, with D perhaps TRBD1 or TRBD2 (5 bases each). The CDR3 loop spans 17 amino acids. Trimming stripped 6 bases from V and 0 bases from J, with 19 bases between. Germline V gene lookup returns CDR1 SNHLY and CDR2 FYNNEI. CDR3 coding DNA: TGTGCCAGCAGCCCTTGGGACGGACGAGCTAGCACAGATACGCAGTATTTT. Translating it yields CASSPWDGRASTDTQYF.

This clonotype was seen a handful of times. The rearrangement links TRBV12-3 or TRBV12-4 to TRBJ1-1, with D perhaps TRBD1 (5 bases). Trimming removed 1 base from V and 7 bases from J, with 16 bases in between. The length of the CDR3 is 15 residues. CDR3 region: CASSLGGLGGVEAFF. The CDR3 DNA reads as TGTGCCAGCAGTTTAGGGGGACTCGGAGGGGTTGAAGCTTTCTTT.

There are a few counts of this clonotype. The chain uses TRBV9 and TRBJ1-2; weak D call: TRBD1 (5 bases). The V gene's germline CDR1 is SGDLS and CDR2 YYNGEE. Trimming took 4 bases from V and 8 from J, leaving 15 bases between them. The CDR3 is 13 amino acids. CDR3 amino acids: CASSPWGRDGYTF. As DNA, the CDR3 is TGTGCCAGCAGCCCTTGGGGCAGGGACGGCTACACCTTC.

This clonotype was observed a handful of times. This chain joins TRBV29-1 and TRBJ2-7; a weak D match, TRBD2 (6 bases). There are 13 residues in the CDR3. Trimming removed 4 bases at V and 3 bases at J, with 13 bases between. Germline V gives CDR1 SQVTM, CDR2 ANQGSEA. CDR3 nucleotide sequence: TGCAGCGTTGGGGGAGGACAAAACTACGAGCAGTACTTC. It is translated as CSVGGGQNYEQYF.

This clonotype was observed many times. The CDR3 coding sequence is TGTGCCAGCAGCCCGGGACGGTATAATTCACCCCTCCACTTT. Its translation: CASSPGRYNSPLHF. The chain has TRBV5-5 and TRBJ1-6, with D possibly being TRBD1 (5 bases). V lost 4 bases and J lost 4, with 9 bases in between. Germline CDR1 reads SGHKS; CDR2 reads YYEKEE (reference sequence). The CDR3 totals 14 residues.

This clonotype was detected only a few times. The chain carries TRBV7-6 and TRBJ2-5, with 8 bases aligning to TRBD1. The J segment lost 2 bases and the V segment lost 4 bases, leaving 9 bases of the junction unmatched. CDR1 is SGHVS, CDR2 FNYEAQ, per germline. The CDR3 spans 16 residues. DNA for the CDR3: TGTGCCAGCAGCTATTACGGGACAGGCACGCAAGAGACCCAGTACTTC. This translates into CASSYYGTGTQETQYF.

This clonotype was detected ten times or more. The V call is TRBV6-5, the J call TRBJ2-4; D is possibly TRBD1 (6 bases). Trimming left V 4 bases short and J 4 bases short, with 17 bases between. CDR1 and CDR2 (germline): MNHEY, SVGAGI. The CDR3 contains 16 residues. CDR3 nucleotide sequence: TGTGCCAGCAGTTCAACCCACAGGGATAAAAAAAACATTCAGTACTTC. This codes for CASSSTHRDKKNIQYF.

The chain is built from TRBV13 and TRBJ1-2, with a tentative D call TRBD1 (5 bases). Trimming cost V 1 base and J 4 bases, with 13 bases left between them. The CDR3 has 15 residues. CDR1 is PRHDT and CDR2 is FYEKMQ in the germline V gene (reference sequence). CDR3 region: CASSLAGRAGYGYTF. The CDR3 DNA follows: TGTGCCAGCAGCTTAGCCGGCAGGGCAGGCTATGGCTACACCTTC.

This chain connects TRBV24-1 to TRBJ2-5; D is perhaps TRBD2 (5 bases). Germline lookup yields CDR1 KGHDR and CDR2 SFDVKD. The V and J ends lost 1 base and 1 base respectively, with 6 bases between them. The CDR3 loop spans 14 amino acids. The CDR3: CATSDLSGQETQYF. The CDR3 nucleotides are TGTGCCACCAGTGATTTAAGCGGCCAAGAGACCCAGTACTTC.

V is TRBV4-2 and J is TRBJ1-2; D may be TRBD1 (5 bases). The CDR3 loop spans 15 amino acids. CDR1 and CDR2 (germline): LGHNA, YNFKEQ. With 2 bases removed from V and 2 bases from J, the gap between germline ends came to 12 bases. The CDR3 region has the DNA TGTGCCAGCAGCCAATTCTCCGACAGAAACTATGGCTACACCTTC. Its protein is CASSQFSDRNYGYTF.

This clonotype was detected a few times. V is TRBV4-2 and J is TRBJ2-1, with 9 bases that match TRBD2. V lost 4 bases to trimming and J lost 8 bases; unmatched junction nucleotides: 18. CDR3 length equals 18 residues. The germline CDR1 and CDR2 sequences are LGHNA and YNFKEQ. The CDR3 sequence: CASSPRGRLAGFIDEQFF. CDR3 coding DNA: TGTGCCAGCAGCCCCCGGGGGAGGCTAGCGGGGTTTATCGATGAGCAGTTCTTC.

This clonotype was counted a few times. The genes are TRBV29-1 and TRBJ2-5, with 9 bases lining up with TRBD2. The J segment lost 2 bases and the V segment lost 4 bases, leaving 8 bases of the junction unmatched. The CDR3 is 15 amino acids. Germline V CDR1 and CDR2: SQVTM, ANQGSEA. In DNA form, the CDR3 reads TGCAGCGTTGTCTTGCAGCGGGAGGTACAAGAGACCCAGTACTTC. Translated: CSVVLQREVQETQYF.